Shown below are 25 T cell receptor beta chains from a single sample sequenced in a study of radiation and T cells in renal cell carcinoma. Treatment noted: treatment-naive control, cytoreductive nephrectomy. Clones were read by immunoSEQ multiplex PCR, and TCRdb kept only the in-frame ones, dropping some. Seen here are about 14,000 clones, around 57% observed once, and the top ten hold 13%. The sequenced sample was tumor tissue, obtained from a patient whose treatment was nephrectomy without radiotherapy. All receptors come from a man aged 50 to 59 with renal cell carcinoma.

The V gene is TRBV11-2, the J gene TRBJ1-3, with D unresolved. Trimming took off 1 base at V and 0 bases at J, with 13 bases between the two ends. Germline lookup yields CDR1 SGHAT and CDR2 FQNNGV. The CDR3 has 17 amino acids. The CDR3 reads CASSLVRSSFSGNTIYF. CDR3 nucleotide sequence: TGTGCCAGCAGCTTAGTCCGCAGTTCATTCTCTGGAAACACCATATATTTT.

There are a few counts of this clone. The chain couples TRBV7-2 to TRBJ1-2; 8 bases are a match to TRBD1. The V gene end was trimmed by 5 bases and the J gene end by 3 bases; junction bases not matched to a gene: 8. The germline CDR1 and CDR2 sequences are SGHTA and FQGNSA. The CDR3 runs to 15 residues. CDR3 loop: CASSPRTGTHYGYTF. The DNA for the CDR3 is TGTGCCAGCAGCCCGAGGACAGGGACACACTATGGCTACACCTTC.

CDR3 sequence: CASARTDSGNTIYF. CDR3 in DNA: TGTGCCAGCGCGCGAACCGACTCTGGAAACACCATATATTTT. This sequence joins TRBV9 and TRBJ1-3; D is uncertain. The CDR3 spans 14 residues. V was shortened by 7 bases and J by 0 bases, with 11 bases between the two germline ends. The germline gives CDR1 SGDLS, CDR2 YYNGEE.

In this sample, this clone turned up once. V is TRBV12-5 and J is TRBJ2-2, with 9 bases lining up with TRBD1. Per germline, CDR1 LGHNT and CDR2 FRNRAP. V was pared by 0 bases and J by 2 bases, with 7 bases of the junction left unmatched. This CDR3 is 18 amino acids long. The CDR3 here is CASGLVRWGQGNTGELFF. The CDR3 DNA reads TGTGCTAGTGGTTTGGTACGTTGGGGACAGGGAAACACCGGGGAGCTGTTTTTT. The variable domain in full, completed from reference TRBV12-5 and TRBJ2-2, reads DARVTQTPRHKVTEMGQEVTMRCQPILGHNTVFWYRQTMMQGLELLAYFRNRAPLDDSGMPKDRFSAEMPDATLATLKIQPSEPRDSAVYFCASGLVRWGQGNTGELFFGEGSRLTVL.

A few counts support this clone. This sequence joins TRBV19 and TRBJ1-4; D not resolved. Germline values: CDR1 LNHDA, CDR2 SQIVND (reference sequence). The V end was cut by 3 bases, the J end by 6 bases, with 8 bases between. The CDR3 extends over 13 amino acids. The CDR3 loop reads CASSMRTDEKLFF. The CDR3, as DNA: TGTGCCAGTAGTATGCGCACTGATGAAAAACTGTTTTTT.

This clone is categorized as medium-sized. The chain recombines TRBV6-5 with TRBJ1-2, with a weak D call TRBD1 (5 bases). Germline V gene sequence: CDR1 MNHEY, CDR2 SVGAGI. The CDR3 sequence is 14 residues long. V was clipped by 7 bases and J by 5 bases, with 17 bases between them. CDR3 DNA sequence: TGTGCCAGCACCGAAGGACGGGGGGAGTATGGCTACACCTTC. As protein: CASTEGRGEYGYTF.

This clone is categorized as medium-sized. The V call is TRBV29-1, the J call TRBJ2-1, with D unclear. The CDR3 covers 12 residues. Trimming shortened V by 5 bases and J by 5 bases, and 10 bases separated the two germline ends. Germline V lookup: CDR1 SQVTM, CDR2 ANQGSEA. In DNA form, the CDR3 reads TGCAGCGTTCCACTGGGAAACAATGAGCAGTTCTTC. This translates into CSVPLGNNEQFF.

The chain combines TRBV2 with TRBJ1-2; TRBD1 aligns across 7 bases. The CDR3 runs 15 residues. The junction had 11 bases not matched to a gene; V was cut back by 8 bases and J by 2 bases. CDR1 and CDR2 (germline): SNHLY, FYNNEI. The CDR3 DNA sequence: TGTGCCAGCGAGGTCAGGGGGGGGCTCAACTATGGCTACACCTTC. This gives the protein CASEVRGGLNYGYTF.

V is TRBV6-1 and J is TRBJ1-5; 9 bases agree with TRBD1. Germline V gene sequence: CDR1 MNHNS, CDR2 SASEGT. The CDR3 loop spans 16 amino acids. V dropped 3 bases and J dropped 6; count of bases not matched to a gene: 9. The DNA of the CDR3 is TGTGCCAGCAGTGACCTCACAGGGGGCGGGAGTCAGCCCCAGCATTTT. Translated: CASSDLTGGGSQPQHF.

The chain recombines TRBV5-1 with TRBJ1-2; D perhaps matches TRBD1 (6 bases). Germline CDR1 and CDR2: SGHRS and YFSETQ. The CDR3 contains 17 residues. Trimming stripped 7 bases from V and 4 bases from J, with 26 bases between. The DNA of the CDR3 is TGCGCCAGCTTCCCTGGGGCACCAGAGGGGGTTCTCTATGGCTACACCTTC. Translating gives CASFPGAPEGVLYGYTF. Combining the CDR3 with reference TRBV5-1 and TRBJ1-2 gives the whole variable domain KAGVTQTPRYLIKTRGQQVTLSCSPISGHRSVSWYQQTPGQGLQFLFEYFSETQRNKGNFPGRFSGRQFSNSRSEMNVSTLELGDSALYLCASFPGAPEGVLYGYTFGSGTRLTVV.

V is TRBV6-1 and J is TRBJ2-7, with a possible D match to TRBD1 (6 bases). V was clipped by 7 bases and J by 3 bases, with 13 bases between them. The CDR3 runs to 13 residues. Germline values: CDR1 MNHNS, CDR2 SASEGT. CDR3 loop: CASKHQGNYEQYF. CDR3 bases: TGTGCCAGCAAGCACCAGGGGAACTACGAGCAGTACTTC.

This clone showed up just once. The V call is TRBV19, the J call TRBJ1-2, with 8 nucleotides matching TRBD1. J lost 4 bases, V lost 0 bases, and 10 bases had no gene match. The CDR3 length is 17 residues. Germline V CDR1 and CDR2: LNHDA, SQIVND (reference sequence). The CDR3 reads CASSIDISTGAGYGYTF. CDR3 nucleotide sequence: TGTGCCAGTAGTATAGATATATCGACAGGGGCAGGCTATGGCTACACCTTC.

V and J are TRBV7-9 and TRBJ2-1; 9 bases align to TRBD2. The CDR3 loop spans 15 amino acids. Trimming cost V 2 bases and J 3 bases; bases outside gene matches: 2. Germline CDR1 and CDR2: SEHNR and FQNEAQ (reference sequence). CDR3 DNA: TGTGCCAGCAGCTTAATAGCGGGGGTCTACAATGAGCAGTTCTTC. It codes for CASSLIAGVYNEQFF.

The V call is TRBV14, the J call TRBJ1-6, with 9 positions matching TRBD1. This CDR3 contains 16 residues. Trimming at V came to 3 bases and at J to 6 bases, leaving 6 bases not matched to a gene. Germline V gene lookup returns CDR1 SGHDN and CDR2 FVKESK. The CDR3 reads CASSQAGTGINSPLHF. CDR3 DNA sequence: TGTGCCAGCAGCCAGGCCGGGACAGGGATTAATTCACCCCTCCACTTT.

This clone was detected a few times. The chain combines TRBV9 with TRBJ1-3; no firm D call. The CDR3 length is 13 residues. V was trimmed by 6 bases and J by 3 bases, leaving 10 bases between them. CDR1 SGDLS and CDR2 YYNGEE come from the germline V gene. CDR3 bases: TGTGCCAGCAATAGCGACGATGGAAACACCATATATTTT. Translated, it gives CASNSDDGNTIYF.

The chain employs TRBV2 and TRBJ2-3; D is ambiguous. CDR3 length: 16 residues. The V gene lost 1 base and the J gene lost 0 bases, with 11 bases spanning the gap. Germline loops: CDR1 SNHLY, CDR2 FYNNEI. CDR3 region: CASSEGSVPSTDTQYF. Here the CDR3 DNA reads TGTGCCAGCAGTGAAGGATCAGTTCCTAGCACAGATACGCAGTATTTT.

The V call is TRBV6-5, the J call TRBJ1-1; D ambiguous. V lost 3 bases to trimming and J lost 12 bases, with 14 bases between them. The CDR3 loop spans 12 amino acids. The germline V gene encodes CDR1 MNHEY and CDR2 SVGAGI. The CDR3 is CASSYSREVPFF. The DNA for the CDR3 is TGTGCCAGCAGTTATTCCCGGGAAGTGCCTTTCTTT.

The chain's CDR3 is CASGGGGNPYEQYF. CDR3 in DNA: TGTGCCAGCGGCGGGGGGGGGAATCCCTACGAGCAGTACTTC. V usage is TRBV6-1 and J usage is TRBJ2-7; 9 bases match TRBD2. The CDR3 is made up of 14 amino acids. V was pared by 8 bases and J by 2 bases, with 7 bases of the junction left unmatched. Germline values: CDR1 MNHNS, CDR2 SASEGT.

The chain recombines TRBV9 with TRBJ1-1, with D tentatively TRBD1 (5 bases). Trimming stripped 0 bases from V and 1 base from J, with 7 bases between. The CDR3 sequence is 14 residues long. Per the germline V gene, CDR1 is SGDLS and CDR2 is YYNGEE. The CDR3 region has the DNA TGTGCCAGCAGCGTAGGGACATCGAACACTGAAGCTTTCTTT. As protein: CASSVGTSNTEAFF.

The gene calls are TRBV14 and TRBJ2-7; D is undetermined. Germline loops: CDR1 SGHDN, CDR2 FVKESK. V was trimmed by 1 base and J by 0 bases, leaving 10 bases between them. This CDR3 has 15 residues. The CDR3 sequence is CASSQAIVNSYEQYF. The CDR3 nucleotides read TGTGCCAGCAGCCAAGCCATAGTTAACTCCTACGAGCAGTACTTC. Combining the CDR3 with reference TRBV14 and TRBJ2-7 gives the whole variable domain EAGVTQFPSHSVIEKGQTVTLRCDPISGHDNLYWYRRVMGKEIKFLLHFVKESKQDESGMPNNRFLAERTGGTYSTLKVQPAELEDSGVYFCASSQAIVNSYEQYFGPGTRLTVT.

This clone was detected a few times. This chain uses TRBV5-1 with TRBJ2-5, with 10 positions matching TRBD1. Unmatched junction bases numbered 8, after V lost 4 bases and J lost 5 bases. Germline V CDR1 and CDR2: SGHRS, YFSETQ. The CDR3 is made up of 15 amino acids. Written as DNA, the CDR3 is TGCGCCAGCAGCCCCCGGGACAGGGGTTCGGAGACCCAGTACTTC. It codes for CASSPRDRGSETQYF.

This clone was detected only once. J is TRBJ1-2 and V is TRBV4-2; 7 bases match TRBD1. CDR1 LGHNA and CDR2 YNFKEQ come from the germline V gene. V gave up 6 bases and J gave up 4 bases; unmatched junction bases: 8. The CDR3 length is 14 residues. CDR3 sequence (DNA): TGTGCCAGCAGACGCAACGGGGACAGCTATGGCTACACCTTC. It specifies CASRRNGDSYGYTF.

The rearrangement joins TRBV6-5 to TRBJ2-3; D gene uncertain. Trimming stripped 8 bases from V and 5 bases from J, with 17 bases between. The CDR3 spans 14 residues. CDR1 is MNHEY and CDR2 is SVGAGI in the germline V gene. Written as DNA, the CDR3 is TGTGCCAGCTCCCCTCGTTGGAAGGAAGATACGCAGTATTTT. It codes for CASSPRWKEDTQYF.

This rearrangement joins TRBV7-8 to TRBJ2-7; TRBD1 matches at 9 bases. Germline CDR1 and CDR2: SGHVS and FQNEAQ. The CDR3 has 14 residues. The V segment lost 5 bases and the J segment 3 bases; nucleotides outside the gene matches: 5. The DNA of the CDR3 is TGTGCCAGCAGCCCGGACAGGGGACTCTACGAGCAGTACTTC. Translated: CASSPDRGLYEQYF.

The chain is built from TRBV5-5 and TRBJ1-5; 9 bases match TRBD1. This CDR3 spans 17 amino acids. The germline V gene encodes CDR1 SGHKS and CDR2 YYEKEE (reference sequence). V dropped 2 bases and J dropped 4; count of bases not matched to a gene: 10. DNA for the CDR3: TGTGCCAGCAGCTTACTTCCGGGACAGGGTTTTAATCAGCCCCAGCATTTT. Its protein product is CASSLLPGQGFNQPQHF. The whole variable domain, filled in from reference TRBV5-5 and TRBJ1-5, reads DAGVTQSPTHLIKTRGQQVTLRCSPISGHKSVSWYQQVLGQGPQFIFQYYEKEERGRGNFPDRFSARQFPNYSSELNVNALLLGDSALYLCASSLLPGQGFNQPQHFGDGTRLSIL.